The text below deals with one T cell receptor (beta chain). Antigen: not known. The V segment lost 4 bases and the J segment 9 bases; nucleotides outside the gene matches: 11. Germline V gene sequence: CDR1 SGHNT, CDR2 YYREEE (reference sequence). The CDR3 is made up of 15 amino acids. Template switching supplied a universal primer site; unique molecular identifiers were carried on the cDNA. Via MiXCR, TCRdb re-called the 5' RACE reads, giving one row per CDR3 protein. The table includes 200,000 to 250,000 distinct CDR3 sequences, 6.5% to 8.5% detected once. The data derive from a study of identical twins. Findings and limits, study-wide: Fewer insertions were carried by abundant cord blood beta clonotypes, but none was seen in memory repertoires. The study based its conclusions on cross-sectional statistical analysis and did not follow the same donors. In beta out-of-frame sequences, the excess sharing between twins was weaker.

The same data also contributed to another study, on yellow fever vaccine responses in identical twins.

Sequenced sample: memory (CD45RO+) T cells sorted from blood. This TCR came from a woman younger than 30 in good health. The chain recombines TRBV5-4 with TRBJ2-1; 9 nucleotides match TRBD2. The CDR3 region is CASSLSSGAVLEQFF. Written as DNA, the CDR3 is TGTGCCAGCAGCCTATCTAGCGGGGCTGTTCTTGAGCAGTTCTTC. The whole variable domain, filled in from reference TRBV5-4 and TRBJ2-1, reads ETGVTQSPTHLIKTRGQQVTLRCSSQSGHNTVSWYQQALGQGPQFIFQYYREEENGRGNFPPRFSGLQFPNYSSELNVNALELDDSALYLCASSLSSGAVLEQFFGPGTRLTVL.